This TCR beta chain derives from a study of immune evolution from preneoplasia to lung adenocarcinoma. Study summary: HLA loss of heterozygosity: roughly 6.4% AIS, under 19% MIA, over 25% ADC, none AAH. Study conclusions and caveats: Compared with EGFR-mutant or double wild-type lesions, KRAS-mutant nodules were more clonal.

Sequenced by immunoSEQ multiplex PCR; TCRdb stores in-frame clones only, minus some. In the table there are some 5,100 clones, around three quarters of which are singletons. Only one count was recorded for this clone. Its antigen is currently unknown. V shed 6 bases and J shed 3 bases, with 10 bases lying between them. This CDR3 has 13 amino acids. Germline-derived CDR1 and CDR2 are SGHNT and YYREEE (reference sequence). After pathologic assessment, macro-dissection selected premalignant or tumor cells for extraction. Sample: FFPE minimally invasive lung adenocarcinoma tissue. The source is a person aged 55-79 years with lung adenocarcinoma. The chain employs TRBV5-4 and TRBJ1-3; possible D gene TRBD1, 5 bases. This chain's CDR3 is CASNRDLGNTIYF. DNA of the CDR3: TGTGCCAGCAACCGGGACCTTGGAAACACCATATATTTT.